Listed below are T cell receptor beta chains from one sample, sequenced in a study of control samples from healthy donors and cancer patients. Libraries were prepared by immunoSEQ multiplex PCR; TCRdb keeps only in-frame clonotypes and omits some of them. The sample lists 150,000 to 200,000 clones, 85% to 95% seen once, with around 1.3% in the top ten. Sequencing was carried out using blood. The receptors were gathered from a woman between 18 and 30 years old in good health. Both conserved end residues are part of each CDR3. The D gene is left open where the match is weak. Expanded clones are given a class, and other clones once, few, many or no size at all.

clone size: .
CDR3 length: 11
D gene: .
V gene: TRBV2
J gene: TRBJ1-2
CDR3 protein: CATRTVYGYTF
CDR3 DNA: TGTGCCACTCGGACAGTCTATGGCTACACCTTC

clone size: .
CDR3 length: 14
D gene: .
V gene: TRBV10-1
J gene: TRBJ2-2
CDR3 protein: CASSSGENTGELFF
CDR3 DNA: TGCGCCAGCAGCTCGGGGGAGAACACCGGGGAGCTGTTTTTT

clone size: .
CDR3 length: 12
D gene: .
V gene: TRBV6-5
J gene: TRBJ2-5
CDR3 protein: CASSYSLATQYF
CDR3 DNA: TGTGCCAGCAGTTACTCCCTGGCGACCCAGTACTTC

clone size: .
CDR3 length: 14
D gene: .
V gene: TRBV7-8
J gene: TRBJ1-1
CDR3 protein: CASRQQGGDTEAFF
CDR3 DNA: TGTGCCAGCAGGCAACAAGGGGGGGACACTGAAGCTTTCTTT

clone size: .
CDR3 length: 13
D gene: .
V gene: TRBV10-3
J gene: TRBJ1-2
CDR3 protein: CAISESRGDGYTF
CDR3 DNA: TGTGCCATCAGTGAGTCGAGGGGGGATGGCTACACCTTC

clone size: once
CDR3 length: 17
D gene: TRBD1
V gene: TRBV28
J gene: TRBJ1-6
CDR3 protein: CASSPGTGAVRRSPLHF
CDR3 DNA: TGTGCCAGCAGTCCAGGGACAGGGGCTGTGAGGCGTTCACCCCTCCACTTT

clone size: .
CDR3 length: 14
D gene: .
V gene: TRBV7-2
J gene: TRBJ1-3
CDR3 protein: CASSPNRDGNTIYF
CDR3 DNA: TGTGCCAGCAGCCCTAACAGGGACGGAAACACCATATATTTT

clone size: .
CDR3 length: 14
D gene: .
V gene: TRBV7-9
J gene: TRBJ1-2
CDR3 protein: CASSLRQARRGYTF
CDR3 DNA: TGTGCCAGCAGCTTAAGACAGGCCCGGCGGGGCTACACCTTC

clone size: .
CDR3 length: 17
D gene: .
V gene: TRBV7-6
J gene: TRBJ2-2
CDR3 protein: CASSLEISTANTGELFF
CDR3 DNA: TGTGCCAGCAGCTTAGAAATCAGCACGGCGAACACCGGGGAGCTGTTTTTT

clone size: .
CDR3 length: 14
D gene: .
V gene: TRBV2
J gene: TRBJ2-3
CDR3 protein: CASRGRTATDTQYF
CDR3 DNA: TGTGCCAGCCGAGGGAGGACAGCGACAGATACGCAGTATTTT

clone size: .
CDR3 length: 12
D gene: .
V gene: TRBV5-1
J gene: TRBJ2-5
CDR3 protein: CASSRNQETQYF
CDR3 DNA: TGCGCCAGCAGCCGCAATCAAGAGACCCAGTACTTC

clone size: .
CDR3 length: 14
D gene: .
V gene: TRBV7-3
J gene: TRBJ1-1
CDR3 protein: CASSLMGLNTEAFF
CDR3 DNA: TGTGCCAGCAGCTTAATGGGACTAAACACTGAAGCTTTCTTT

clone size: once
CDR3 length: 13
D gene: .
V gene: TRBV27
J gene: TRBJ2-7
CDR3 protein: CASSLRANYEQYF
CDR3 DNA: TGTGCCAGCAGCCTCCGGGCCAACTACGAGCAGTACTTC

clone size: .
CDR3 length: 17
D gene: TRBD1
V gene: TRBV24-1
J gene: TRBJ2-3
CDR3 protein: CATSANRDRGLTDTQYF
CDR3 DNA: TGTGCCACCAGTGCAAATCGGGACAGGGGGCTAACAGATACGCAGTATTTT

clone size: once
CDR3 length: 14
D gene: .
V gene: TRBV5-1
J gene: TRBJ1-3
CDR3 protein: CASSSGELGGTIYF
CDR3 DNA: TGCGCCAGCAGCTCCGGGGAGTTGGGGGGCACCATATATTTT

clone size: .
CDR3 length: 15
D gene: .
V gene: TRBV5-1
J gene: TRBJ1-1
CDR3 protein: CASSLAEGSRTEAFF
CDR3 DNA: TGCGCCAGCAGCTTGGCCGAGGGTAGTCGAACTGAAGCTTTCTTT

clone size: .
CDR3 length: 10
D gene: .
V gene: TRBV20-1
J gene: TRBJ2-7
CDR3 protein: CSAQGYEQYF
CDR3 DNA: TGCAGTGCTCAGGGATACGAGCAGTACTTC

clone size: .
CDR3 length: 17
D gene: TRBD2
V gene: TRBV5-6
J gene: TRBJ2-7
CDR3 protein: CASSLLGLAGVVNEQYF
CDR3 DNA: TGTGCCAGCAGCTTATTAGGACTAGCGGGGGTGGTAAACGAGCAGTACTTC

clone size: .
CDR3 length: 15
D gene: .
V gene: TRBV27
J gene: TRBJ1-1
CDR3 protein: CASSSPTGINTEAFF
CDR3 DNA: TGTGCCAGCAGTTCCCCCACAGGGATCAACACTGAAGCTTTCTTT

clone size: .
CDR3 length: 14
D gene: .
V gene: TRBV18
J gene: TRBJ2-5
CDR3 protein: CASSPPSGQETQYF
CDR3 DNA: TGTGCCAGCTCACCACCCTCAGGCCAAGAGACCCAGTACTTC

clone size: .
CDR3 length: 14
D gene: .
V gene: TRBV10-2
J gene: TRBJ1-4
CDR3 protein: CASAQGVRDEKLFF
CDR3 DNA: TGCGCCAGCGCCCAGGGAGTGAGAGATGAAAAACTGTTTTTT

clone size: .
CDR3 length: 17
D gene: .
V gene: TRBV5-1
J gene: TRBJ2-1
CDR3 protein: CASTYRGFSYTDNEQFF
CDR3 DNA: TGCGCCAGCACCTACCGAGGGTTTAGCTATACAGACAATGAGCAGTTCTTC

clone size: .
CDR3 length: 12
D gene: .
V gene: TRBV3-1/TRBV3-2
J gene: TRBJ2-2
CDR3 protein: CASSQSSGELFF
CDR3 DNA: TGTGCCAGCAGCCAAAGTTCCGGGGAGCTGTTTTTT

clone size: .
CDR3 length: 11
D gene: .
V gene: TRBV2
J gene: TRBJ1-6
CDR3 protein: CASRSFGPLHF
CDR3 DNA: TGTGCCAGCAGGTCCTTCGGACCCCTCCACTTT

clone size: .
CDR3 length: 14
D gene: TRBD1
V gene: TRBV5-4
J gene: TRBJ1-2
CDR3 protein: CASSLWDREGGYTF
CDR3 DNA: TGTGCCAGCAGCCTCTGGGACAGGGAGGGTGGCTACACCTTC

clone size: .
CDR3 length: 15
D gene: TRBD1
V gene: TRBV6-6
J gene: TRBJ2-2
CDR3 protein: CASNNRGGNTGELFF
CDR3 DNA: TGTGCCAGCAACAACAGGGGCGGTAACACCGGGGAGCTGTTTTTT

clone size: .
CDR3 length: 15
D gene: .
V gene: TRBV14
J gene: TRBJ2-7
CDR3 protein: CASSQDGRLAYEQYF
CDR3 DNA: TGTGCCAGCAGCCAAGATGGGAGGCTAGCGTACGAGCAGTACTTC

clone size: .
CDR3 length: 18
D gene: .
V gene: TRBV15
J gene: TRBJ1-5
CDR3 protein: CATSRKWGYTNSNQPQHF
CDR3 DNA: TGTGCCACCAGCAGAAAGTGGGGATATACAAATAGCAATCAGCCCCAGCATTTT

clone size: .
CDR3 length: 13
D gene: .
V gene: TRBV6-5
J gene: TRBJ1-6
CDR3 protein: CASRRASGSPLHF
CDR3 DNA: TGTGCCAGCAGGAGGGCCTCGGGTTCACCCCTCCACTTT